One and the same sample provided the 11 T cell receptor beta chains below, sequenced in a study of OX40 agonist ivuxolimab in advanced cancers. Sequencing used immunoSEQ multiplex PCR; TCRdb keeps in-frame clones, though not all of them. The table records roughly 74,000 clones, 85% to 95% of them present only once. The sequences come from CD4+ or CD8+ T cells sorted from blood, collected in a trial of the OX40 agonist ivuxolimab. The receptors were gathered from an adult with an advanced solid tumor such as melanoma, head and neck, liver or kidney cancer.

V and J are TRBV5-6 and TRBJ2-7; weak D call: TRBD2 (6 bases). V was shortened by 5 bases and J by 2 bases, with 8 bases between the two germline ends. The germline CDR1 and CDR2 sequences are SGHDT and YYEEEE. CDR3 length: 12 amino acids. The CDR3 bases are TGTGCCAGCAGTTGGACTACCTACGAGCAGTACTTC. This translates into CASSWTTYEQYF. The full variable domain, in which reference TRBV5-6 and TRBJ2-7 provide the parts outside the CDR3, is DAGVTQSPTHLIKTRGQQVTLRCSPKSGHDTVSWYQQALGQGPQFIFQYYEEEERQRGNFPDRFSGHQFPNYSSELNVNALLLGDSALYLCASSWTTYEQYFGPGTRLTVT.

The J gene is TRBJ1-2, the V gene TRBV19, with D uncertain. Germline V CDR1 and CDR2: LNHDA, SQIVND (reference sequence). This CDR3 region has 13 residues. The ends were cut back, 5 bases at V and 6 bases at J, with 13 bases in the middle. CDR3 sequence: CASSWAGPNGYTF. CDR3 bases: TGTGCCAGTAGTTGGGCGGGTCCAAATGGCTACACCTTC.

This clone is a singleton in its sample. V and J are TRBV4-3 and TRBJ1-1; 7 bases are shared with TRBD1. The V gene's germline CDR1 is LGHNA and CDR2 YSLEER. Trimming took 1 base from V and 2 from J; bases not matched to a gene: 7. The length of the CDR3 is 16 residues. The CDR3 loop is CASSQVEGALNTEAFF. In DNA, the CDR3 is TGCGCCAGCAGCCAAGTAGAGGGGGCCCTTAACACTGAAGCTTTCTTT.

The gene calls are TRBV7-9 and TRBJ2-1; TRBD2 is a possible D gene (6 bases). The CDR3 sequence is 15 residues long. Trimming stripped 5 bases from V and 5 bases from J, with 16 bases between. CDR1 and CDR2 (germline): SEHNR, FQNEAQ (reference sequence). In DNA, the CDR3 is TGTGCCAGCAGCCACCTAGCGACGCCCCACAATGAGCAGTTCTTC. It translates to CASSHLATPHNEQFF.

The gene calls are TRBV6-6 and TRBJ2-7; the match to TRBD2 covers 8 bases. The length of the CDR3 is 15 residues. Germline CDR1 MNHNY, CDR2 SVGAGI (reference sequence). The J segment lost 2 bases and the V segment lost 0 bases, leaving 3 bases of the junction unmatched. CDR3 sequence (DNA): TGTGCCAGCAGTTACTCGAATAGCGGGACCTACGAGCAGTACTTC. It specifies CASSYSNSGTYEQYF.

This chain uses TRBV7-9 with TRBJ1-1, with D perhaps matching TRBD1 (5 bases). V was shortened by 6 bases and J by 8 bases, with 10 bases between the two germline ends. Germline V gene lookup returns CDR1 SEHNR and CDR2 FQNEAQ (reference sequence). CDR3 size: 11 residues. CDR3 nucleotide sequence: TGTGCCAGCAGTCGGGACGGAGAAGCTTTCTTT. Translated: CASSRDGEAFF.

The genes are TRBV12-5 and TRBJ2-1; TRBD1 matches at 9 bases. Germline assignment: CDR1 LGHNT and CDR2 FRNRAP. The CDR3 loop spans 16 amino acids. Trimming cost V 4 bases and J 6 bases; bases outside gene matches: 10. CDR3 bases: TGTGCTAGTGGTTCCCCGGGACAGGGTTTTGGCAATGAGCAGTTCTTC. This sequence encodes CASGSPGQGFGNEQFF.

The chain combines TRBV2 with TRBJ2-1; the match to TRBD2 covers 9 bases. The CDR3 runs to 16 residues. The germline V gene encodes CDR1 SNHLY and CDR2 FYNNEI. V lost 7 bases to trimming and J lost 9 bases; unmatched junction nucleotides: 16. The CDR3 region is CASILTSGDDGGEQFF. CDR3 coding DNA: TGTGCCAGCATTCTGACTAGCGGAGATGACGGGGGTGAGCAGTTCTTC.

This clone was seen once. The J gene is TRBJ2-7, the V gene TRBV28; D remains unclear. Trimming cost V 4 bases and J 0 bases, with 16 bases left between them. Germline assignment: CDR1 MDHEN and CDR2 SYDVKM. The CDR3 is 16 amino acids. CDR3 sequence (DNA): TGTGCCAGCAGTTCTCGATTGATCCACTACTCCTACGAGCAGTACTTC. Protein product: CASSSRLIHYSYEQYF. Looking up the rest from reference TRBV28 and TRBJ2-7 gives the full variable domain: DVKVTQSSRYLVKRTGEKVFLECVQDMDHENMFWYRQDPGLGLRLIYFSYDVKMKEKGDIPEGYSVSREKKERFSLILESASTNQTSMYLCASSSRLIHYSYEQYFGPGTRLTVT.

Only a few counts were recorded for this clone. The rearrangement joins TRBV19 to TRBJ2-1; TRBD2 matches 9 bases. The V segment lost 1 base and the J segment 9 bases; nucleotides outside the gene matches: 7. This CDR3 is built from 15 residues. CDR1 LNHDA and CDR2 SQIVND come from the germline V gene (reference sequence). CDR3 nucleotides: TGTGCCAGTAGTATAGGTAGCGGGAGAGCTGGTGAGCAGTTCTTC. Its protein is CASSIGSGRAGEQFF.

The CDR3 here is CASSLRGDGQETQYF. The CDR3, as DNA: TGTGCCAGCAGCTTACGAGGGGATGGGCAAGAGACCCAGTACTTC. The chain has TRBV11-3 and TRBJ2-5; D is perhaps TRBD1 or TRBD2 (5 bases each). The CDR3 covers 15 residues. The germline V and J ends were trimmed by 2 bases and 2 bases, with 12 bases remaining between them. Germline CDR1 reads SGHNT; CDR2 reads YENEEA.